The 6 T cell receptor beta chains reported below all come from one sample, sequenced in a study of response to subunit inactivated influenza vaccine. One entry per CDR3 protein results from TCRdb running MiXCR on the RT-PCR reads. The table records hundreds of thousands of distinct CDR3 sequences, about 15% of them present only once. The sequences come from PBMCs from blood, collected 11 to 12 days after vaccination. These TCRs come from a man aged 45-60 years who received an inactivated influenza vaccine.

This clonotype was detected a few times. The rearrangement links TRBV5-6 to TRBJ2-5; TRBD1 matches at 8 bases. CDR3 length: 15 residues. In germline, CDR1 is SGHDT, CDR2 YYEEEE. J lost 4 bases, V lost 1 base, and 6 bases had no gene match. The CDR3 coding sequence is TGTGCCAGCAGCTTGAGGCAGGGGGCTGTAGAGACCCAGTACTTC. It is translated as CASSLRQGAVETQYF.

This chain connects TRBV7-9 to TRBJ2-5; 11 nucleotides agree with TRBD1. This CDR3 is 16 amino acids long. V was pared by 5 bases and J by 4 bases, with 9 bases of the junction left unmatched. Germline V gene lookup returns CDR1 SEHNR and CDR2 FQNEAQ (reference sequence). The CDR3 protein is CASSVRTGGPLETQYF. The CDR3 region has the DNA TGTGCCAGCAGCGTACGGACAGGGGGCCCTTTAGAGACCCAGTACTTC.

In this sample, this clonotype turned up a few times. The V and J genes are TRBV7-9 and TRBJ2-1, with D possibly being TRBD2 (7 bases). The V gene lost 0 bases and the J gene lost 10 bases, with 16 bases spanning the gap. The CDR3 totals 15 residues. Germline-derived CDR1 and CDR2 are SEHNR and FQNEAQ (reference sequence). The CDR3, as DNA: TGTGCCAGCAGCTTAGCCTCGACGGGGGGCCGCGAGCAGTTCTTC. Translation: CASSLASTGGREQFF.

This clonotype was counted only a few times. This rearrangement joins TRBV19 to TRBJ2-2; D may be TRBD1 or TRBD2 (5 bases each). The V gene lost 5 bases and the J gene lost 3 bases, with 10 bases spanning the gap. The V gene's germline CDR1 is LNHDA and CDR2 SQIVND (reference sequence). CDR3 length: 14 amino acids. This chain's CDR3 is CASSEGFYTGELFF. In DNA, the CDR3 is TGTGCCAGTAGTGAGGGGTTCTACACCGGGGAGCTGTTTTTT.

Regarding this clonotype: At one boundary the junction diverges from the germline segment, which might be a read error. V is TRBV4-3 and J is TRBJ1-1; possibly TRBD1 for D (5 bases). The CDR3 loop spans 13 amino acids. CDR1 is LGHNA and CDR2 is YSLEER in the germline V gene. In DNA, the CDR3 is TGCGCCGGCAGCCAAGTTGACAGTTCTGAAGCTTTCTTT. This sequence encodes CAGSQVDSSEAFF.

J is TRBJ2-3 and V is TRBV11-2, with D perhaps matching TRBD1 (5 bases). V lost 6 bases, J lost 3 bases, and 16 bases lay in between. CDR3 length equals 15 residues. Germline assignment: CDR1 SGHAT and CDR2 FQNNGV. Written as DNA, the CDR3 is TGTGCCAGCAGGCCCCTGTGGGCAGGGACAGATACGCAGTATTTT. Protein: CASRPLWAGTDTQYF.